This TCR beta chain was documented in a study of blood T cell repertoires in COVID-19. Looking at the study overall: Samples came from the United States, Italy and Spain, spanning acute and convalescent COVID-19.

As originally analysed: The authors estimated nucleated cell counts from reference gene primer amplification. Data came from immunoSEQ multiplex PCR; TCRdb stores just in-frame clones and leaves some out. D and trimming come from the DNA, and the V and J calls and clone size come from that table. Of approximately 240,000 clones listed, around 80% were seen once; the top ten hold 1.3%. Germline V lookup: CDR1 SEHNR, CDR2 FQNEAQ (reference sequence). V was clipped by 4 bases and J by 3 bases; unmatched bases: 2. The CDR3 extends over 15 amino acids. This clone was counted a single time. The sequenced material came from peripheral blood. The chain has TRBV7-9 and TRBJ2-6; 8 bases align to TRBD1. This TCR derives from a woman aged 25-40 years with COVID-19, enrolled during active disease. In DNA, the CDR3 is TGTGCCAGCAGCTCGACAGGGGATGGGGCCAACGTCCTGACTTTC. Translated, it gives CASSSTGDGANVLTF. The full variable domain, rest sourced from reference TRBV7-9 and TRBJ2-6, is DTGVSQNPRHKITKRGQNVTFRCDPISEHNRLYWYRQTLGQGPEFLTYFQNEAQLEKSRLLSDRFSAERPKGSFSTLEIQRTEQGDSAMYLCASSSTGDGANVLTFGAGSRLTVL.